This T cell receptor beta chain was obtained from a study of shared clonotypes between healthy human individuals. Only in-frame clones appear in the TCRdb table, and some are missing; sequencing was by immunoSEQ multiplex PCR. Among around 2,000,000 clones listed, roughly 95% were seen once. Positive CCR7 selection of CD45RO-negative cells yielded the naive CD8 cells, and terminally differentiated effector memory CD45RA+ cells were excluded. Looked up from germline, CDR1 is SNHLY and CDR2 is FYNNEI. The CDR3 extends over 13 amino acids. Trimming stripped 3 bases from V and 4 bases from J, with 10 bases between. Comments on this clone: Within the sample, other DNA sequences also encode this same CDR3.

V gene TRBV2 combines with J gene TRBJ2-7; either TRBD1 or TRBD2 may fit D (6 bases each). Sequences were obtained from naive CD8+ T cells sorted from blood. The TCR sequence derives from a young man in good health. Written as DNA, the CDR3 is TGTGCCAGCAGTGACGGGGGCCCGTACGAGCAGTACTTC. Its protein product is CASSDGGPYEQYF.